This T cell receptor beta chain is drawn from a study of beta chain features in type 1 diabetes. Whole-study findings and limits: A closer apparent resemblance between naive, central memory and Treg TCRB repertoires was seen in patients than in healthy donors.

cDNA synthesis used the whole RNA isolate, giving expressed TCRB sequences. The protocol was immunoSEQ multiplex PCR, while the TCRdb copy is restricted to in-frame clones and leaves out a portion. The table shows 350,000 to 450,000 clones, with about 15% occurring only once. Germline values: CDR1 SGHTA, CDR2 FQGNSA. V lost 1 base to trimming and J lost 2 bases, with 5 bases between them. The CDR3 has 13 residues. This clone appeared a few times. Antigen unknown. This rearrangement joins TRBV7-2 to TRBJ1-2; no clear D. Material for sequencing was naive CD4+ T cells from blood. The sequence was obtained from a man aged 25-45 years in good health. The CDR3 loop reads CASSLGGNYGYTF. CDR3 in DNA: TGTGCCAGCAGCTTAGGAGGGAACTATGGCTACACCTTC.